The next 9 T cell receptor beta chains were all read from a single sample in a study of blood T cell repertoires in COVID-19. Data came from immunoSEQ multiplex PCR; TCRdb stores just in-frame clones and leaves some out. The sample includes 210,000 or so clones, 83% of them seen just once. Sequenced input: PBMCs or T cells enriched from blood (not recorded which). The source is a woman aged 45-60 years who had been exposed to COVID-19.

The chain carries TRBV3-1 (or the pseudogene TRBV3-2) and TRBJ1-6; D uncertain. Trimming removed 0 bases from V and 10 bases from J, with 13 bases in between. In germline, CDR1 is LGHDT, CDR2 YNNKEL (reference sequence). The CDR3 consists of 15 residues. The CDR3 is CASSQDGGVWSPLHF. The CDR3 bases are TGTGCCAGCAGCCAAGATGGCGGGGTTTGGTCACCCCTCCACTTT.

V gene TRBV30 combines with J gene TRBJ2-5; 8 nucleotides match TRBD2. V dropped 2 bases and J dropped 6; count of bases not matched to a gene: 2. CDR1 and CDR2 (germline): GTSNPN, SVGIG (reference sequence). This CDR3 is built from 12 residues. In nucleotides, the CDR3 is TGTGCCTGGAGTTCTAGCGGGCAGACCCAGTACTTC. Residues: CAWSSSGQTQYF.

This clone was seen more than once but under ten times. This chain's CDR3 is CASSIARDRVKARIEAFF. CDR3 in DNA: TGTGCCAGTAGTATAGCGCGGGACAGGGTGAAAGCCCGGATTGAAGCTTTCTTT. The V and J genes are TRBV19 and TRBJ1-1; 9 nucleotides line up with TRBD1. V was clipped by 1 base and J by 7 bases; unmatched bases: 16. The CDR3 spans 18 residues. The V gene's germline CDR1 is LNHDA and CDR2 SQIVND (reference sequence).

In this sample, this clone turned up a few times. The chain joins TRBV11-2 to TRBJ2-7; tentatively, D is TRBD1 (6 bases). The CDR3 runs to 15 residues. V was cut by 6 bases and J by 3 bases, with 18 bases left in between. Germline V gene data show CDR1 as SGHAT and CDR2 as FQNNGV. CDR3 region: CASSSGTHLFYEQYF. CDR3 sequence (DNA): TGTGCCAGCAGTTCCGGGACACACCTGTTCTACGAGCAGTACTTC.

The table lists this clone with a few counts. V gene TRBV28 combines with J gene TRBJ2-7, with a possible D match to TRBD1 (6 bases). The ends were cut back, 0 bases at V and 7 bases at J, with 22 bases in the middle. There are 17 residues in the CDR3. Germline V lookup: CDR1 MDHEN, CDR2 SYDVKM. For the CDR3, the DNA is TGTGCCAGCAGTTTATGGGGTGACAGGTCGGATCCCGAGGAGCAGTACTTC. Protein: CASSLWGDRSDPEEQYF.

DNA of the CDR3: TGTGCCAGCAGCTTGGGAACAGCCCAAGAGACCCAGTACTTC. Amino acid sequence: CASSLGTAQETQYF. This sequence joins TRBV5-6 and TRBJ2-5; D is uncertain. This CDR3 contains 14 residues. The V end was cut by 0 bases, the J end by 1 base, with 7 bases between. Germline loops: CDR1 SGHDT, CDR2 YYEEEE.

This chain joins TRBV7-2 and TRBJ1-6; D is undetermined. CDR3 size: 15 residues. Trimming cost V 5 bases and J 9 bases, with 17 bases left between them. Germline V gives CDR1 SGHTA, CDR2 FQGNSA. CDR3: CASSPNPGYASPLHF. The CDR3 nucleotides read TGTGCCAGCAGCCCTAACCCGGGGTACGCTTCACCCCTCCACTTT.

The chain employs TRBV6-1 and TRBJ2-5, with 7 bases that match TRBD2. Unmatched junction bases numbered 11, after V lost 2 bases and J lost 5 bases. The CDR3 runs 16 residues. Germline loops: CDR1 MNHNS, CDR2 SASEGT. The CDR3 sequence: CASSERGGAGFETQYF. The CDR3 nucleotides are TGTGCCAGCAGTGAAAGGGGAGGGGCGGGTTTTGAGACCCAGTACTTC.

This clone was observed a single time. This rearrangement joins TRBV6-1 to TRBJ2-6; TRBD2 might be the D (5 bases). Germline V gene sequence: CDR1 MNHNS, CDR2 SASEGT. The V end was cut by 2 bases, the J end by 2 bases, with 7 bases between. The CDR3 sequence is 15 residues long. The CDR3 region has the DNA TGTGCCAGCAGTGAAAGGGAGACTGGGGCCAACGTCCTGACTTTC. Translation gives CASSERETGANVLTF.